One sample yielded the 14 T cell receptor beta chains listed below, sequenced in a study of blood T cell repertoires in COVID-19. TCRdb's copy holds only in-frame clones and misses some; the assay was immunoSEQ multiplex PCR. The repertoire consists of 300,000 to 350,000 clones, with about 90% occurring once and the leading ten covering approximately 1%. The material sequenced was PBMCs or T cells enriched from blood (not recorded which). These receptors came from a woman younger than 45 who had been exposed to COVID-19.

This clone was seen once. The V call is TRBV7-9, the J call TRBJ2-1; D unresolved. In germline, CDR1 is SEHNR, CDR2 FQNEAQ (reference sequence). V was cut by 6 bases and J by 7 bases, with 4 bases left in between. This CDR3 is 10 amino acids long. The CDR3 DNA is TGTGCCAGCAGTAGAAATGAGCAGTTCTTC. Translation: CASSRNEQFF.

The chain uses TRBV5-6 and TRBJ2-1; 8 positions agree with TRBD2. J was trimmed by 3 bases and V by 4 bases; bases with no gene match: 6. CDR1 SGHDT and CDR2 YYEEEE come from the germline V gene. This CDR3 has 15 residues. DNA of the CDR3: TGTGCCAGCAGCGCGGGGACTAGGCTCTACAATGAGCAGTTCTTC. Translating gives CASSAGTRLYNEQFF.

CDR3 sequence: CVSGGGETQYF. CDR3 sequence (DNA): TGTGTATCAGGGGGCGGGGAGACCCAGTACTTC. This rearrangement joins TRBV6-5 to TRBJ2-5; 8 bases agree with TRBD1. CDR3 size: 11 residues. The germline CDR1 and CDR2 sequences are MNHEY and SVGAGI.

The chain links TRBV7-6 to TRBJ1-3; D is uncertain. Looked up from germline, CDR1 is SGHVS and CDR2 is FNYEAQ. Trimming stripped 1 base from V and 0 bases from J, with 7 bases between. This CDR3 comprises 15 residues. CDR3 sequence (DNA): TGTGCCAGCAGCTTAGGACAAAACTCTGGAAACACCATATATTTT. This gives the protein CASSLGQNSGNTIYF.

V usage is TRBV20-1 and J usage is TRBJ2-3; TRBD2 agrees at 11 bases. V shed 3 bases and J 5 bases; nucleotides not matched to a gene: 10. CDR1 and CDR2 from the germline V gene are DFQATT and SNEGSKA (reference sequence). The CDR3 sequence is 16 residues long. The CDR3 sequence: CSASRLAGGYLDTQYF. CDR3 DNA sequence: TGCAGTGCTAGTCGGTTAGCGGGAGGGTATTTAGATACGCAGTATTTT.

V and J are TRBV19 and TRBJ2-2, with unresolved D. Germline V lookup: CDR1 LNHDA, CDR2 SQIVND (reference sequence). The CDR3 is 16 amino acids. Trimming shortened V by 5 bases and J by 6 bases, and 19 bases separated the two germline ends. CDR3 bases: TGTGCCAGTAGTTTTTTGTTAGGAGATCGTTCCGGGGAGCTGTTTTTT. This codes for CASSFLLGDRSGELFF.

V usage is TRBV5-1 and J usage is TRBJ1-4; 9 bases line up with TRBD1. Trimming cost V 4 bases and J 5 bases; bases outside gene matches: 3. Germline loops: CDR1 SGHRS, CDR2 YFSETQ. The CDR3 length is 14 residues. The CDR3 bases are TGCGCCAGCAGCCGTGGACAGGGGAATGAAAAACTGTTTTTT. Protein: CASSRGQGNEKLFF.

The chain has TRBV4-1 and TRBJ1-3, with 9 bases identical to TRBD1. CDR1 and CDR2 (germline): MGHRA, YSYEKL. Trimming cost V 1 base and J 4 bases; bases outside gene matches: 5. This CDR3 has 16 residues. This CDR3 reads CASSQGDRVKGNTIYF. In nucleotides, the CDR3 is TGCGCCAGCAGCCAAGGGGACAGGGTGAAAGGAAACACCATATATTTT.

The chain is built from TRBV10-2 and TRBJ2-2; maybe TRBD2 (5 bases). The CDR3 runs to 12 residues. CDR1 and CDR2 from the germline V gene are WSHSY and SAAADI. The V end lost 4 bases, the J end lost 6 bases, and 6 bases lay between the germline ends. The CDR3 is CASSGGAGELFF. CDR3 DNA sequence: TGCGCCAGCAGTGGGGGAGCCGGGGAGCTGTTTTTT.

The count of this clone is one. This CDR3 reads CASSQAGGISGNTIYF. For the CDR3, the DNA is TGTGCCAGCAGCCAAGCAGGGGGAATCTCTGGAAACACCATATATTTT. V gene TRBV3-1 (or the pseudogene TRBV3-2) combines with J gene TRBJ1-3; 7 nucleotides match TRBD1. The CDR3 has 16 amino acids. V shed 1 base, J shed 0 bases, and the junction held 3 bases outside the gene matches. Per germline, CDR1 LGHDT and CDR2 YNNKEL (reference sequence).

The chain combines TRBV29-1 with TRBJ1-1, with D possibly TRBD1 on 6 matching bases. Germline CDR1 SQVTM, CDR2 ANQGSEA. This CDR3 is 13 amino acids long. The V gene lost 3 bases and the J gene lost 4 bases, with 12 bases spanning the gap. CDR3 in DNA: TGCAGCGTTGAGGGGGCCCGGTTCACTGAAGCTTTCTTT. It is translated as CSVEGARFTEAFF.

The chain combines TRBV6-5 with TRBJ1-4; 8 bases are shared with TRBD1. The V gene end was trimmed by 8 bases and the J gene end by 8 bases; junction bases not matched to a gene: 7. CDR3 length: 13 residues. CDR1 is MNHEY and CDR2 is SVGAGI in the germline V gene. Written as DNA, the CDR3 is TGTGCCAGCGACAGGGGCGTAGGAGAAAAACTGTTTTTT. This codes for CASDRGVGEKLFF.

Comments on this clone: The germline gene is not matched at one end of the junction; a read error may be the cause. The chain employs TRBV24-1 and TRBJ1-5; weak D call: TRBD1 (6 bases). The CDR3 consists of 20 residues. Germline V gene lookup returns CDR1 KGHDR and CDR2 SFDVKD. CDR3 in amino acids: CATSAFRHRRGGALRQLQHF. The DNA for the CDR3 is TGTGCCACCAGTGCTTTCCGCCATCGACGGGGGGGCGCGTTAAGGCAGCTCCAGCATTTT.

V and J are TRBV6-4 and TRBJ2-3; 9 bases align to TRBD2. Germline V gene sequence: CDR1 MRHNA, CDR2 SNTAGT. J gave up 6 bases and V 5 bases, and 9 bases lay outside the gene matches. The CDR3 sequence is 15 residues long. The CDR3 here is CASSQIAGALDTQYF. The CDR3 DNA sequence: TGTGCCAGCAGTCAAATAGCGGGAGCTTTGGATACGCAGTATTTT.